These 11 T cell receptor beta chains came from one sample sequenced in a study of T cells in Graves' hyperthyroidism and ophthalmopathy. Authors of the study amplified TCR beta CDR3 regions from RNA transcripts. The HTBI primer set was used in a first-round RT-PCR of the TCR CDR3. TCRdb redid the calling of the multiplex PCR reads with MiXCR, one entry per CDR3 protein. The sample includes about half a million distinct CDR3 sequences, 20% to 25% of them seen just once. What was sequenced was blood. These receptors originate from a woman in her 70s with Graves' ophthalmopathy.

This clonotype was seen more than once but under ten times. The J gene is TRBJ2-7, the V gene TRBV29-1; D possibly corresponds to TRBD1 (6 bases). The CDR3 is 12 amino acids. From germline, CDR1 is SQVTM and CDR2 ANQGSEA. V gave up 5 bases and J gave up 2 bases, with 10 bases separating them. CDR3 residues: CSVSEGAYEQYF. DNA for the CDR3: TGCAGCGTTTCTGAGGGGGCCTACGAGCAGTACTTC.

This clonotype appeared a few times. The V and J genes are TRBV27 and TRBJ2-7; D possibly uses TRBD1 or TRBD2 (6 bases each). The CDR3 spans 15 residues. Between the trimmed V and J ends, which lost 0 bases and 3 bases, there was a span of 12 bases. Germline loops: CDR1 MNHEY, CDR2 SMNVEV (reference sequence). Written as DNA, the CDR3 is TGTGCCAGCAGTTTATCAGGGGGGAAAGTCTACGAGCAGTACTTC. It codes for CASSLSGGKVYEQYF.

J is TRBJ2-2 and V is TRBV4-2; D is unresolved. This CDR3 region has 15 residues. Germline lookup yields CDR1 LGHNA and CDR2 YNFKEQ. V was cut by 3 bases and J by 2 bases, with 10 bases left in between. The CDR3 loop reads CASSHLDRNTGELFF. The CDR3 nucleotides read TGTGCCAGCAGCCACTTGGACCGAAACACCGGGGAGCTGTTTTTT.

This clonotype was observed many times. The CDR3 protein is CASSLVGYGYTF. In DNA form, the CDR3 reads TGTGCCAGCAGTTTAGTGGGGTATGGCTACACCTTC. This chain uses TRBV5-6 with TRBJ1-2; D is undetermined. CDR3 size: 12 residues. Germline CDR1 SGHDT, CDR2 YYEEEE. The V and J ends lost 5 bases and 5 bases respectively, with 10 bases between them.

The chain carries TRBV20-1 and TRBJ1-2; possibly TRBD1 for D (5 bases). The CDR3 runs 15 residues. CDR1 and CDR2 (germline): DFQATT, SNEGSKA (reference sequence). The ends were cut back, 0 bases at V and 3 bases at J, with 14 bases in the middle. CDR3 sequence (DNA): TGCAGTGCTAGAGATAGAGCGACAGCCTACTATGGCTACACCTTC. Protein sequence: CSARDRATAYYGYTF.

The chain joins TRBV19 to TRBJ1-1; D not certain. This CDR3 is 13 amino acids long. Trimming shortened V by 3 bases and J by 4 bases, and 9 bases separated the two germline ends. Germline lookup yields CDR1 LNHDA and CDR2 SQIVND (reference sequence). CDR3 bases: TGTGCCAGTAGTATTCGGGTAGGCACTGAAGCTTTCTTT. It translates to CASSIRVGTEAFF. Variable domain in full (rest from reference TRBV19 and TRBJ1-1): DGGITQSPKYLFRKEGQNVTLSCEQNLNHDAMYWYRQDPGQGLRLIYYSQIVNDFQKGDIAEGYSVSREKKESFPLTVTSAQKNPTAFYLCASSIRVGTEAFFGQGTRLTVV.

Note on this clonotype: A much larger clone differs from this one at a single base, so this may be a read error. The chain recombines TRBV20-1 with TRBJ1-2; 8 nucleotides line up with TRBD1. Per the germline V gene, CDR1 is DFQATT and CDR2 is SNEGSKA (reference sequence). This CDR3 comprises 15 residues. J was trimmed by 4 bases and V by 5 bases; bases with no gene match: 12. DNA of the CDR3: TGCAGTGCTGACACCCCCGGACAGGGCTTCTATGGCTACACCTTC. It specifies CSADTPGQGFYGYTF.

This clonotype was seen repeatedly, ten times or more. This CDR3 is CASSYLQGLANYGYTF. Written as DNA, the CDR3 is TGTGCCAGCAGCTATTTACAGGGACTAGCTAACTATGGCTACACCTTC. The rearrangement uses TRBV7-2 and TRBJ1-2; TRBD1 might be the D (6 bases). V was trimmed by 4 bases and J by 0 bases, leaving 15 bases between them. Germline CDR1 SGHTA, CDR2 FQGNSA. The CDR3 spans 16 residues.

The chain combines TRBV20-1 with TRBJ1-1, with D possibly being TRBD1 (6 bases). Germline V gives CDR1 DFQATT, CDR2 SNEGSKA (reference sequence). V was shortened by 1 base and J by 3 bases, with 15 bases between the two germline ends. The CDR3 is 15 residues long. The CDR3: CSARGTGFRDTEAFF. The CDR3 DNA follows: TGCAGTGCTAGAGGTACAGGGTTTAGGGACACTGAAGCTTTCTTT.

On this clonotype: One end of the junction is discordant with germline, which a read error may explain. The CDR3 loop is CARSPPPPGQSGAQHF. The CDR3 DNA reads as TGTGCCCGGAGCCCTCCTCCCCCGGGACAGTCAGGAGCCCAGCATTTT. The chain links TRBV30 to TRBJ1-5; TRBD1 matches 7 bases. Per the germline V gene, CDR1 is GTSNPN and CDR2 is SVGIG (reference sequence). The CDR3 contains 16 residues. The full variable domain, with the rest looked up from reference TRBV30 and TRBJ1-5, is SQTIHQWPATLVQPVGSPLSLECTVEGTSNPNLYWYRQAAGRGLQLLFYSVGIGQISSEVPQNLSASRPQDRQFILSSKKLLLSDSGFYLCARSPPPPGQSGAQHFGDGTRLSIL.

This clonotype was observed many times. V gene TRBV12-3 or TRBV12-4 combines with J gene TRBJ1-1, with 9 bases that match TRBD1. The CDR3 has 16 amino acids. The V and J ends lost 4 bases and 0 bases, in that order; junction bases with no gene match: 6. The CDR3 loop is CASSSGTGLLNTEAFF. The CDR3 DNA is TGTGCCAGCAGTTCCGGGACAGGGTTGTTGAACACTGAAGCTTTCTTT.